Each of the 17 T cell receptor beta chains below was sequenced from the same sample in a study of T cell changes during pregnancy in multiple sclerosis. Sequencing was performed with immunoSEQ multiplex PCR; in TCRdb, only in-frame clones are kept and a portion is missing. Of 85,000 to 100,000 clones in the sample, 92% are singletons; the top ten hold less than 2%. Sequencing used peripheral blood, obtained in the first trimester of pregnancy. These receptors were taken from a female donor with multiple sclerosis, enrolled in a pregnancy study.

The chain employs TRBV28 and TRBJ2-1, with 9 bases that match TRBD1. The CDR3 runs to 13 residues. The V and J ends lost 6 bases and 10 bases, in that order; junction bases with no gene match: 7. In germline, CDR1 is MDHEN, CDR2 SYDVKM. CDR3: CASRLGQGIEQFF. The CDR3 coding sequence is TGTGCCAGCAGGCTAGGACAGGGGATAGAGCAGTTCTTC. Filled out from reference TRBV28 and TRBJ2-1, the complete variable domain reads DVKVTQSSRYLVKRTGEKVFLECVQDMDHENMFWYRQDPGLGLRLIYFSYDVKMKEKGDIPEGYSVSREKKERFSLILESASTNQTSMYLCASRLGQGIEQFFGPGTRLTVL.

The chain carries TRBV7-3 and TRBJ2-3, with D perhaps TRBD1 (5 bases). The CDR3 totals 14 residues. Trimming shortened V by 2 bases and J by 6 bases, and 12 bases separated the two germline ends. Looked up from germline, CDR1 is SGHTA and CDR2 is FQGTGA. CDR3 protein: CASSLSQGDDTQYF. Written as DNA, the CDR3 is TGTGCCAGCAGCTTATCCCAGGGCGACGATACGCAGTATTTT.

The chain links TRBV10-3 to TRBJ1-2; 9 bases are a match to TRBD1. V was clipped by 5 bases and J by 9 bases; unmatched bases: 10. The V gene's germline CDR1 is ENHRY and CDR2 SYGVKD. The CDR3 contains 14 residues. CDR3 in DNA: TGTGCCATCAGTTCGACAGGGGGAGTGGTTAGCTACACCTTC. Translating it yields CAISSTGGVVSYTF.

This chain joins TRBV5-1 and TRBJ2-1; TRBD1 aligns across 10 bases. V gave up 1 base and J gave up 4 bases; unmatched junction bases: 5. The CDR3 contains 16 residues. The germline CDR1 and CDR2 sequences are SGHRS and YFSETQ. CDR3 region: CASSLLGQGLYNEQFF. DNA for the CDR3: TGCGCCAGCAGCTTGTTGGGACAGGGGCTTTACAATGAGCAGTTCTTC.

J is TRBJ2-3 and V is TRBV5-4; 8 bases fit TRBD2. Trimming took 3 bases from V and 2 from J; bases not matched to a gene: 5. Germline V gene data show CDR1 as SGHNT and CDR2 as YYREEE (reference sequence). The CDR3 loop spans 15 amino acids. The CDR3 sequence: CASSSGTSLTDTQYF. Written as DNA, the CDR3 is TGTGCCAGCAGCTCCGGGACTAGTCTCACAGATACGCAGTATTTT.

This sequence joins TRBV7-9 and TRBJ2-2; no clear D gene. Between the trimmed V and J ends, which lost 5 bases and 5 bases, there was a span of 6 bases. CDR1 is SEHNR and CDR2 is FQNEAQ in the germline V gene (reference sequence). This CDR3 spans 12 amino acids. CDR3 DNA: TGTGCCAGCAGCCACGGTACCGGGGAGCTGTTTTTT. Amino acid sequence: CASSHGTGELFF.

This clone was detected a few times. This chain joins TRBV5-1 and TRBJ1-1; TRBD1 matches at 9 bases. The CDR3 is 16 residues long. V gave up 4 bases and J gave up 4 bases; unmatched junction bases: 11. Germline V CDR1 and CDR2: SGHRS, YFSETQ. For the CDR3, the DNA is TGCGCCAGCAGCCAGGAAGGACAGGGGCTCTCCACTGAAGCTTTCTTT. It yields the protein CASSQEGQGLSTEAFF. Full variable domain (outside the CDR3, taken from reference TRBV5-1 and TRBJ1-1): KAGVTQTPRYLIKTRGQQVTLSCSPISGHRSVSWYQQTPGQGLQFLFEYFSETQRNKGNFPGRFSGRQFSNSRSEMNVSTLELGDSALYLCASSQEGQGLSTEAFFGQGTRLTVV.

This rearrangement joins TRBV4-1 to TRBJ2-7; D not certain. Between the trimmed V and J ends, which lost 0 bases and 0 bases, there was a span of 12 bases. The CDR3 has 16 residues. The germline gives CDR1 MGHRA, CDR2 YSYEKL. The CDR3 region has the DNA TGCGCCAGCAGCCAAGATACTGACTCCGGCTCCTACGAGCAGTACTTC. Protein product: CASSQDTDSGSYEQYF.

The V and J genes are TRBV19 and TRBJ1-2, with 7 bases that match TRBD1. Germline V gene lookup returns CDR1 LNHDA and CDR2 SQIVND (reference sequence). The CDR3 totals 17 residues. With V trimmed by 6 bases and J by 2 bases, 15 bases remained unmatched. CDR3 residues: CASRGPVNRGQNYGYTF. In DNA, the CDR3 is TGTGCCAGTAGGGGACCCGTAAACAGGGGACAGAACTATGGCTACACCTTC.

CDR3 coding DNA: TGTGCCAGCAGCTTAGTATTAGGCGGGAGGTCCGGGGAGCTGTTTTTT. Protein: CASSLVLGGRSGELFF. V gene TRBV11-3 combines with J gene TRBJ2-2; 8 nucleotides match TRBD2. The CDR3 totals 16 residues. Looked up from germline, CDR1 is SGHNT and CDR2 is YENEEA. V gave up 1 base and J gave up 6 bases; unmatched junction bases: 7.

The chain combines TRBV30 with TRBJ2-1, with TRBD2 identical over 9 bases. The CDR3 runs 15 residues. V gave up 3 bases and J gave up 1 base; unmatched junction bases: 4. Germline CDR1 reads GTSNPN; CDR2 reads SVGIG (reference sequence). CDR3 nucleotide sequence: TGTGCCTGGAGGCAAAGCGGGAGGTCCTACAATGAGCAGTTCTTC. Translated: CAWRQSGRSYNEQFF.

J is TRBJ2-3 and V is TRBV29-1; 12 bases map to TRBD2. The length of the CDR3 is 15 residues. Germline CDR1 is SQVTM and CDR2 is ANQGSEA. J was trimmed by 1 base and V by 4 bases; bases with no gene match: 3. CDR3 region: CSVGGLAGRTDTQYF. The CDR3 region has the DNA TGCAGCGTTGGAGGACTAGCGGGGCGCACAGATACGCAGTATTTT.

This clone was seen just once. The CDR3 DNA reads TGTGCCAGTAGTATGAGCGGGAGGGCCTACAATGAGCAGTTCTTC. Encoded protein: CASSMSGRAYNEQFF. V and J are TRBV19 and TRBJ2-1; 10 bases are shared with TRBD2. This CDR3 contains 15 residues. The germline gives CDR1 LNHDA, CDR2 SQIVND (reference sequence). J was trimmed by 2 bases and V by 3 bases; bases with no gene match: 1. Full variable domain (outside the CDR3, taken from reference TRBV19 and TRBJ2-1): DGGITQSPKYLFRKEGQNVTLSCEQNLNHDAMYWYRQDPGQGLRLIYYSQIVNDFQKGDIAEGYSVSREKKESFPLTVTSAQKNPTAFYLCASSMSGRAYNEQFFGPGTRLTVL.

CDR3: CATLDSTQYF. CDR3 DNA: TGTGCCACCTTGGACTCCACGCAGTATTTT. The rearrangement joins TRBV2 to TRBJ2-3; weak D call: TRBD2 (5 bases). V was trimmed by 10 bases and J by 9 bases, leaving 11 bases between them. The CDR3 spans 10 residues. Looked up from germline, CDR1 is SNHLY and CDR2 is FYNNEI.

The chain recombines TRBV6-1 with TRBJ1-5; possible D gene TRBD1, 6 bases. V was pared by 6 bases and J by 0 bases, with 12 bases between. Germline assignment: CDR1 MNHNS and CDR2 SASEGT. CDR3 length: 15 residues. In DNA form, the CDR3 reads TGTGCCAGCAGACCCGGGACAATTAGCAATCAGCCCCAGCATTTT. Translated: CASRPGTISNQPQHF.

The chain carries TRBV5-1 and TRBJ2-7; TRBD2 agrees at 8 bases. The trim removed 4 bases at V and 5 bases at J, leaving 8 bases unmatched. The CDR3 runs to 14 residues. Germline V gene data show CDR1 as SGHRS and CDR2 as YFSETQ. This CDR3 is CASSPSGSYHEQYF. DNA of the CDR3: TGCGCCAGCAGCCCAAGCGGGAGTTACCACGAGCAGTACTTC.

The chain has TRBV5-6 and TRBJ1-1; the D gene is possibly TRBD1 (5 bases). Deletions cut 0 bases from V and 2 bases from J, with 23 bases between. This CDR3 is built from 19 residues. Germline V gene data show CDR1 as SGHDT and CDR2 as YYEEEE. CDR3 DNA: TGTGCCAGCAGCTTGGCCAAGTGGGGTGACAGCGAGGCCAACACTGAAGCTTTCTTT. Encoded protein: CASSLAKWGDSEANTEAFF. Variable domain in full (rest from reference TRBV5-6 and TRBJ1-1): DAGVTQSPTHLIKTRGQQVTLRCSPKSGHDTVSWYQQALGQGPQFIFQYYEEEERQRGNFPDRFSGHQFPNYSSELNVNALLLGDSALYLCASSLAKWGDSEANTEAFFGQGTRLTVV.